This TCR beta chain stems from a study of cytomegalovirus exposure and HLA in healthy donors (dated by TCRdb to 2016 to 2017). Broadly, across the study: An earlier analysis of approximately 640 of the donors reported roughly 300 Gb of sequence data and some 120 million unique TCR beta sequences from roughly 180 million T cells. The T cell repertoires of 666 subjects were profiled by immunosequencing and related to cytomegalovirus serostatus. Class I and class II HLA loci were covered by the typing at four-digit resolution. Of the roughly 420 genotyped donors, 65% to 90% were placed in the genetic ancestry cluster associated with self-reported Caucasian donors. In addition to the first cohort of approximately 650 subjects, a separate validation cohort of approximately 130 different subjects was used. In the later analysis, no new phenotypic data were used to find candidate immune exposures; instead, reliance was placed on TCR beta sequences and their occurrence across donors. Genome-wide SNP genotypes for about 65% of the roughly 700 donors were used in a later genetic analysis, which treated that subset as a discovery cohort. Donor age, sex, ethnicity and CMV serostatus were collected together with the repertoire data. Typing coverage differed by locus: A, B, C, DRB1 and DQB1 were typed in about 620-630 donors, DQA1 in about 560, DPA1 in some 610, and DPB1 in roughly 470. The study aimed to test whether cataloging public T cell receptors could reveal signatures of past pathogen exposure. An earlier analysis of 450 to 750 of the donors used high-throughput TCR beta sequencing to judge whether each TCR beta V gene segment behaved as functional or pseudogenic. On average, 235,054 unique TCR beta nucleotide sequences were sequenced per donor among about 400 genotyped donors of the cohort, with 15% to 20% of those sequences being non-productive. All discovery cohort repertoires had been generated using a single sequencing platform. To predict cytomegalovirus infection status, the study brought together high-throughput TCR immunosequencing, statistical association of individual TCRs with disease status, and machine learning. About 320 gigabases of sequencing data and some 85 million unique TCR sequences were included in an early release covering 550 to 800 HLA-typed donors. A later analysis re-examined previously published TCR beta repertoires from just over 650 donors and added high-resolution HLA genotyping to investigate patterns of TCR occurrence. About five DR-DQ haplotypes were handled as single units for association and clustering because linkage in the cohort was strong.

Library creation used the immunoSEQ multiplex PCR assay. A mixture of 60 forward primers for TCR Vbeta segments and 13 reverse primers for TCR Jbeta segments was used in the multiplex PCR. A multiplex PCR assay on genomic DNA amplified the CDR3 region of rearranged TCR beta genes. The Illumina HiSeq System was used to sequence the amplified TCR beta libraries as 87-base-pair reads. The original methods were these. In a later analysis, approximately 74 million unique TCR beta chains were counted across the 666 repertoires, and roughly 11 million of these chains were shared by at least two donors. Raw reads were error-corrected and collapsed into unique sequences by a nearest-neighbor algorithm in which closely related sequences were merged to remove PCR and sequencing errors. Alignment of CDR3 sequences to IMGT reference sequences was used to assign V, D and J gene segments. For a sequence to be retained, at least a six-nucleotide match to both a V gene segment and a J gene segment was required. Rearrangements were classified as productive when the CDR3 lacked stop codons and remained in frame with V and J, and all other rearrangements were classified as non-productive. CDR3 was defined according to IMGT convention as the region running from the second conserved V-encoded cysteine to the conserved J-encoded phenylalanine. The earlier analysis of more than 450 of the donors excluded sequences that lacked an unambiguous match to a single V gene segment. An earlier analysis of 500 to 700 of the donors classified V segments as functional when productive rearrangements were above 56.7% and as segregating when the standard deviation between donors was above 5%. To diagnose cytomegalovirus status from the catalog of TCR beta chain sequences, a statistical classification framework was built. A later analysis assigned V and J genes by comparing TCR nucleotide sequences with IMGT/GENE-DB human TR gene sequences. In a later analysis, CDR3 sequences and most-parsimonious VDJ recombination scenarios were assigned using the TCRdist pipeline. In a later analysis, each TCR beta chain was defined by its CDR3 amino acid sequence together with its V-gene family, and reads lacking a unique V-gene family were excluded. To address suspected cross-contamination and a sequencing artifact, a later analysis removed over 500 highly shared, low-generation-probability nucleotide sequences. In a later analysis, a clonal expansion index was calculated for each public chain from normalized within-repertoire ranks of inferred template counts. In a later analysis, generation probabilities were computed with a VDJ recombination model fitted to out-of-frame rearrangements, and the resulting probabilities were checked against IGoR. In a later analysis, hypergeometric tests were used to score TCR-TCR, TCR-HLA and TCR-CMV co-occurrence, with a repertoire-size bias correction applied to TCR pairs. A later analysis estimated false discovery rates by permuting HLA or CMV assignments 20 times. In a later analysis, co-occurring TCRs were grouped using DBSCAN, with TCRdist sequence similarity added in when clustering inside HLA-allele-positive subsets. Repertoires with fewer than 30,000 or more than 120,000 public chains, plus five repertoires with anomalous nucleotide sharing, were excluded from co-occurrence clustering. Here the immuneACCESS table is served through TCRdb, limited to in-frame sequences with V and J called. Missing clones are a known gap in these copies; in checked studies unresolved V genes cover under half, and the rest lacks a known reason. The V and J calls and clone size were taken over from that table, and D and trimming were inferred from the DNA. This sample comprises approximately 150,000 clones, 65% to 70% of them detected only once. The biggest ten clones account for 8% to 13% of the sample.

The cohort consisted of approximately 670 healthy bone marrow donors. At the time of sampling, all cohort members were nominally healthy, though unrecorded immune exposures were likely present. The donor was CMV seropositive and belonged to the group of 250 to 350 seropositive cohort members. Every donor gave a peripheral blood sample, and the peripheral blood mononuclear cells from that sample were used for TCR beta sequencing. The Qiagen DNeasy Blood Extraction Kit was used to extract genomic DNA from the blood cell samples. On the study overall, not on this receptor specifically: Most CMV-associated TCR beta chains appeared to be HLA-restricted in a later analysis, and the HLA associations seemed to be driven largely by CMV exposure. Because counts were too low, approximately 18 rarely observed V segments, including chromosome 9 orphons, were excluded from the earlier analysis of some 540 of the donors. When HLA alleles, especially DR and DQ, strongly co-occurred, attributing TCR associations to individual alleles was difficult. In this cohort, only TCR beta chains were sequenced, and detectable features were limited by the absence of alpha or paired-chain data. According to a later analysis, parvovirus B19, influenza, CMV and Epstein-Barr virus appeared linked to several top co-occurrence clusters. Sequencing depth was assumed to be roughly uniform across donors in the presence/absence analyses, though that assumption may not hold. In an earlier analysis of approximately 590 of the donors, most TCR beta V segments appeared in productive rearrangements about 87% or about 30% of the time, broadly matching IMGT annotations. For the cohort, immune exposure information was limited to CMV serostatus. Cytomegalovirus status was reported to be diagnosed by the classifier with high specificity and sensitivity in both the original and validation cohorts. A few of the identified cytomegalovirus-associated TCR beta chains were confirmed in vitro to be specific for cytomegalovirus antigens. A cluster of highly shared sequence variants was judged likely to be a technical artifact of the sequencing pipeline. Specific HLA alleles were associated with roughly 16,000 TCR beta sequences at a false discovery rate of 0.05 in a later analysis. A total of 150 to 200 TCR beta chains were listed by the study as associated with cytomegalovirus. Most TCR sequences were observed very rarely across donors, whereas some public TCRs were present in many individuals. In a later analysis, TCR association rates were found to vary across HLA loci, with the most associated TCRs seen for DRB1 alleles and the fewest for HLA-C alleles. Because HLA typing was unavailable for some donors at each locus, only the typed subset was used in association tests. Correlated functional status among segregating V segments might be attributable to linkage disequilibrium, but an unknown experimental factor could not be ruled out. A later genetic analysis reported fewer N-insertions in productive TCRs among donors in an Asian-associated ancestry cluster than the roughly 670-donor mean. A further reported finding was that TCR beta sequences accurately predicted the HLA-A and HLA-B alleles for most subjects in the first cohort. An association between a missense DCLRE1C variant and V-gene and J-gene trimming of TCR beta chains was found in a later genetic analysis and replicated in an independent cohort. In a later analysis, HLA-associated TCR beta chains showed more clonal expansion and lower generation probabilities than non-associated chains that were equally common. The authors suggested that the approach could potentially be generalized to other disease states and immunological phenotypes.

Note on this clone: It has no known antigen specificity. No much larger clone is present one base from it, and per-base qualities are unavailable.

The sequence derives from a man younger than 45 in good health and CMV-seropositive. The specimen sequenced was PBMCs.

The CDR3 amino acid sequence is: CASSAVPGRNTDTQYF. The nucleotides read TGTGCCAGCAGTGCTGTCCCAGGGAGGAACACAGATACGCAGTATTTT. The V and J segments used are TRBV6-4 and TRBJ2-3; TRBD2 is perhaps the D gene, given 6 matching bases. Trimming takes 4 bases from V and 2 bases from J, and the germline ends sit 16 bases apart. Looking up the germline V gene yields CDR1 MRHNA and CDR2 SNTAGT. From the cysteine up to the phenylalanine, the CDR3 has a length of 16 residues. Just CDR3 DNA is preserved here, 48 bases in frame from base 1.